Given below is one T cell receptor beta chain in context. Its antigen is currently not known. Within one base of it there is no much larger clone, and no base qualities were kept. CD8 naive samples consisted of CD45RO-negative cells that were positively selected for CCR7, yielding a CD45RA+CCR7+ population without TemRA cells. Healthy HIV-negative adults with no recently reported acute infections or vaccinations were included as donors. Every donor was a Caucasian adult residing in Nashville, Tennessee, USA. After blood collection by leukapheresis, PBMCs were isolated using Ficoll-Histopaque density gradient centrifugation and then cryopreserved in the vapor phase of liquid nitrogen. Purity and quantity of every magnetically sorted T cell population were checked by analytical flow cytometry. Each sorted fraction had its genomic DNA isolated and then quantified by UV absorbance on a Nanodrop 2000c.

Based on the germline V gene, the CDR1 and CDR2 sequences are MNHNS and SASEGT. Taken from cysteine to phenylalanine, the CDR3 has 16 residues. Only CDR3 DNA is held: 48 bases, read in frame from base 1. The junction shows trimming of 3 bases on V and 5 bases on J, plus 19 bases between the germline ends. The data were taken from a study of shared clonotypes between healthy human individuals (TCRdb year 2020). For the study in its entirety: A few men and a couple of women, aged 18 to 49 years, made up the cohort. Blood TCR repertoires of roughly five healthy adults were deeply sequenced to estimate repertoire size and the extent of clonotype sharing between individuals. For each donor, three plates each were used for CD4 naive and CD4 memory, two plates were used for CD8 naive, and one plate was used for CD8 memory. To increase sequencing depth and limit assay-specific biases, different laboratories used diverse techniques to prepare libraries and sequence TCR repertoires. Per donor, leukapheresis produced somewhere between about 0.94 and 8.9 billion PBMCs. Here is what the overall study found, with its caveats: Even with the large sequencing depth, rarefaction of the sorted-subset datasets indicated that sequencing was incomplete. Sharing across a handful of donors was observed for approximately 5% of naive CD4, 3% to 3.5% of naive CD8, 2% to 2.5% of memory CD4, and around 0.4% of memory CD8 clonotypes. Only blood was sampled, and tissue TCR repertoires likely differ from those in blood. Naive subsets generally had larger estimated clonotype richness than memory subsets did. Pairwise subsampling led to the expectation that sequencing depth would affect the degree of clonotype sharing among donors. Because the study included only a small number of donors, the genetic and exposure-history diversity represented was limited. Higher generation probabilities were observed for clonotypes shared by all four sorted-subset donors than for non-shared clonotypes.

Using the deep immunoSEQ assay, TCR CDR3 regions were amplified from genomic DNA by multiplex PCR. Extracted genomic DNA from each cell subset was spread evenly across all wells of several immunoSEQ 96-well plates, with each plate serving as a replicate. For sorted subsets, 200 to 250 ng of genomic DNA, equivalent to roughly 30,000 T cell genomes, went into each replicate PCR. Purified libraries were measured with a Qubit 3.0 fluorometer, size-checked on a Bioanalyzer 2100, and measured again with the KAPA Library Quantification kit. Each immunoSEQ 96-well plate was sequenced on its own single-read 150-cycle Illumina NextSeq 550 flow cell. Turning to the authors' computational methods: The immunoSEQ output contained only junctional sequences without quality scores, so filtering could not match that applied to full-length reads. To assign V/J genes and CDR3, sequences were annotated against IMGT germline references using PyIR, a Python wrapper for IgBLAST v1.9. Reads were filtered out if the reads had weak V/J assignments (E-value above 1e-6), no CDR3, stop codons, out-of-frame junctions, or ambiguous translated residues. V3J clonotypes were defined by identical inferred V gene, J gene, and CDR3 amino acid sequence. Percentage overlap between repertoires was computed as shared unique clonotypes divided by the size of the smaller repertoire. Richness of each repertoire was evaluated using RTK rarefaction, the Chao1 estimator, and Recon v2.1 estimates of unobserved clonotypes. Generation probabilities for all TCRbeta clonotypes obtained by the gDNA method from a few donors were computed using OLGA. In TCRdb, the immuneACCESS table is reduced to in-frame sequences with V and J assigned. These tables do not hold every clone; where another copy was compared, an unresolved V gene accounts for under half, and the others remain unexplained. V and J calls and clone size are as listed in that table; D and trimming were resolved from the DNA. The sample contains under 700,000 clones, about 95% of them found a single time. Approximately 0.12% of the sample is held by the ten biggest clonotypes.

This TCR was sampled from a woman younger than 45 in good health. The chain is encoded by TRBV6-1 joined to TRBJ2-5; D gene: possibly TRBD2, on 6 matching bases. The sequencing sample was made of naive CD8+ T cells sorted from blood. This specimen's cell subset or site label, interpreted: CD45RA+CCR7+. The CDR3 in this case is CASSDRHGTSKETQYF. The DNA is TGTGCCAGCAGTGACCGACACGGGACTTCGAAGGAGACCCAGTACTTC.